This T cell receptor (beta chain) was profiled in a study of T cell repertoires in cytomegalovirus infection (dated by TCRdb to the late 2010s). Describing the broader study: The peptide stimulations were aimed at well-studied HLA-B-restricted epitopes as well as recently identified HLA-C-restricted CMV epitopes, whose presentation resists viral immunomodulation. Because public TCR beta signatures pointed to carriage of CMV infection together with the matching HLA type, the HLA type of each donor mattered for the analysis.

Broad study findings and their caveats: Cumulative frequency of public TCR beta family members discriminated carriers of CMV infection plus the relevant HLA type in this cohort and an independent approximately 400-donor cohort. The ex vivo response was dominated by HLA-C-restricted CMV-specific TCR beta clonotypes, which also provided the single most frequent clonotype in two of eight donors.

In the paper's terms, the treatment or condition label means: in vitro stimulation with specific CMV peptide epitopes to enrich CMV-specific T cells. After removal of 4 bases from V and 7 bases from J, the junction retains 11 bases not matched to a gene. CDR1 and CDR2, looked up from the germline V gene (reference sequence), are DFQATT and SNEGSKA. From the cysteine through the phenylalanine, the CDR3 covers 16 amino acids. CDR3 DNA only is kept here, 48 bases in frame from base 1. The run used an Illumina HiSeq 1500. TCRdb reprocessed the public reads (quality trimming at Q25 with fastp, clone calling with MiXCR) and kept in-frame beta chains. Entries are consolidated by CDR3 protein sequence, retaining the most common genes and DNA. The sample table holds 900,000 to 950,000 distinct CDR3 sequences, of which around 32% were seen once. The top ten clones comprise around an eighth of the sample. Of note for this clonotype: Which antigen it targets is not known. No quality values exist for individual bases; no much larger clone is one base distant.

The sequence derives from a human donor in good health (CMV status not recorded). Some clones in this sample may be carry-over from other donors' samples. This material consisted of cultured CD8+ T cells from PBMCs, taken from culture after CMV antigen stimulation. The sequence is built from TRBV20-1 and TRBJ1-5; 12 junctional bases match TRBD1. The CDR3 amino acid sequence is: CSANILGQGAEQPQHF. The DNA sequence is as follows: TGCAGTGCTAACATCCTGGGACAGGGGGCCGAACAGCCCCAGCATTTT.